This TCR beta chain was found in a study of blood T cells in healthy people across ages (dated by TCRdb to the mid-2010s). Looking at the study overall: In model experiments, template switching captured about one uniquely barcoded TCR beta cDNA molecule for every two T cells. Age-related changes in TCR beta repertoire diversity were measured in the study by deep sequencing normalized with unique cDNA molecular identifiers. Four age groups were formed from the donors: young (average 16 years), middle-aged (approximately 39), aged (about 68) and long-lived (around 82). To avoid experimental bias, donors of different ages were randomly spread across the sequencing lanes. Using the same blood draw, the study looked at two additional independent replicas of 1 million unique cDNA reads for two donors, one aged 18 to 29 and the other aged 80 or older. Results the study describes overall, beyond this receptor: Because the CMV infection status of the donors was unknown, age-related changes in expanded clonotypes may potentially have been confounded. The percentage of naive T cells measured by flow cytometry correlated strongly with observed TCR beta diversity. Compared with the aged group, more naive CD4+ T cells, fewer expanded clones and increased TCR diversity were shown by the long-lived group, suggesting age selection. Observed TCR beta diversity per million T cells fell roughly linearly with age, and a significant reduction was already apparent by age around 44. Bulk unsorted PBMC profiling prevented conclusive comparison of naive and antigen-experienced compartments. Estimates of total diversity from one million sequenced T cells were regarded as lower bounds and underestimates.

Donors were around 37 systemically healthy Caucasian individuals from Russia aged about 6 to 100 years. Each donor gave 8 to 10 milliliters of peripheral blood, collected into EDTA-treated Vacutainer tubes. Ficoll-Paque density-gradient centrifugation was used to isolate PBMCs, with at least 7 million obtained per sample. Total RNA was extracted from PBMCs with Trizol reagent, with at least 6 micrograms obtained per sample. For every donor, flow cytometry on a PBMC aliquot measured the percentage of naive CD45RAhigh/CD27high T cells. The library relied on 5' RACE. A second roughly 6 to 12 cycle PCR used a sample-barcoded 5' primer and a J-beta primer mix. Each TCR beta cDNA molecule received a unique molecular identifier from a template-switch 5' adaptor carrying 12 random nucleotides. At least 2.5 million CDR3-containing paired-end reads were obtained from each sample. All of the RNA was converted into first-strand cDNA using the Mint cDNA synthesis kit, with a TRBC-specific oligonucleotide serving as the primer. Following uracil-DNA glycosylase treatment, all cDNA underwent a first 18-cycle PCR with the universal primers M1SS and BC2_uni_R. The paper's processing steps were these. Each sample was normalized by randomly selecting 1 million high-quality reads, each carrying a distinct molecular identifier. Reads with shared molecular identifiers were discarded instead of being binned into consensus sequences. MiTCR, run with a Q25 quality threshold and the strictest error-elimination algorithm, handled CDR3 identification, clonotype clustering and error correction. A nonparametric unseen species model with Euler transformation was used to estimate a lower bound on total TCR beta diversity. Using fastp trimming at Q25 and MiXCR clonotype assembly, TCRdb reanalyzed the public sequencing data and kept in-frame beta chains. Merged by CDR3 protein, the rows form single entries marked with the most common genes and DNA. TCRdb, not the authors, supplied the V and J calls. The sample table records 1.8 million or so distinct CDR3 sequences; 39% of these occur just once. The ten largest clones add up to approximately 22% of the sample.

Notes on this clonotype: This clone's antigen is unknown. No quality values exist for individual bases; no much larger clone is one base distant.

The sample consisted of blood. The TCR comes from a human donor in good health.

For the CDR3, the sequence is CSAVAGSETQYF. The nucleotides read TGCAGTGCTGTAGCGGGGTCTGAGACCCAGTACTTC. The V gene is TRBV20-1 and the J gene is TRBJ2-5, with 8 bases aligning to TRBD2. Spanning cysteine to phenylalanine, the CDR3 consists of 12 amino acids. This entry keeps only the CDR3 DNA: 36 bases, framed from base 1. Sequences DFQATT (CDR1) and SNEGSKA (CDR2) are obtained from the germline V gene (reference sequence). Clipping removes 5 bases from V and 5 bases from J, with 4 as the unmatched junction base count.